This section outlines one T cell receptor beta chain sequence together with its context. The germline V gene encodes CDR1 SGHRS and CDR2 YFSETQ. The V end was cut by 0 bases, the J end by 5 bases, with 5 bases between. This CDR3 is built from 12 residues. This sample is drawn from a study of cytotoxic CD8 clonotypes in ibrutinib-treated CLL. The data were produced by immunoSEQ multiplex PCR, yet TCRdb's version contains in-frame clones alone and is incomplete. The data show approximately 160,000 clones, about 88% seen once. This sequence was found in a human donor with chronic lymphocytic leukemia. Specimen: PBMCs, collected at disease progression, from a patient treated with ibrutinib. The gene calls are TRBV5-1 and TRBJ2-5; D remains unclear. CDR3 loop: CASSLGAETQYF. CDR3 in DNA: TGCGCCAGCAGCTTGGGAGCGGAGACCCAGTACTTC.